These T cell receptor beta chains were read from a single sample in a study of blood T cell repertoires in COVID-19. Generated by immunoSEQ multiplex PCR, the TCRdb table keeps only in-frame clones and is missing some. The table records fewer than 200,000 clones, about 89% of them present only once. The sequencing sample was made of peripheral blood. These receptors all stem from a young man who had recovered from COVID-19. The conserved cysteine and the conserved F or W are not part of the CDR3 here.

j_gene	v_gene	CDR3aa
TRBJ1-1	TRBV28	ASSLEPVGEAF
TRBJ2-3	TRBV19	ASDKASGKTSTDTQY
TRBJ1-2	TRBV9	ASSGNRGRYGYT
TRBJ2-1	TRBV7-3	ASSSSGRSSYNEQF
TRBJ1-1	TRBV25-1	ASTGTAWNTEAF
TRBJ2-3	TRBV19	ASSLGTTDTQY
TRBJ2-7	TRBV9	ASSVSSSVSSYEQY
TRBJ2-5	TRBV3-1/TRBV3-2	ASSLTSGSVRETQY
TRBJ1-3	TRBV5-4	ASSSGYSGNTIY
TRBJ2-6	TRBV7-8	ASSLAGGTGANVLT
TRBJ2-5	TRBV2	ASIVGYLAGGQETQY
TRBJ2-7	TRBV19	ASINDSISYEQY
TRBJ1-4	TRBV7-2	ASSLVSTGGGKLF
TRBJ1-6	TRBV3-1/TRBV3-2	ASIVGGTNNSPLH
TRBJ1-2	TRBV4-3	ASSHKTGYGYT
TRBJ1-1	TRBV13	ASSASPSTEAF
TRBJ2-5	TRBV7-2	ASSLLGQGFAETQY
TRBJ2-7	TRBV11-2	ASSLDRTVPYEQY
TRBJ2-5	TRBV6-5	ASSSRDSYQETQY
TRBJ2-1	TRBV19	ASSLLAGVPNEQF
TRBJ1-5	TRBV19	ASSRDRGNQPQH
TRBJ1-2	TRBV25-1	ASSNSNNYGYT
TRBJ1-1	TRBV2	ASSQGESTEAF
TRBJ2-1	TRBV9	ASSARLGAYNEQF
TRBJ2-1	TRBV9	ASSAVSGSYNEQF
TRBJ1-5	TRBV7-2	ASTLLGRNQPQH
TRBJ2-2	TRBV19	ASSQAGAGELF
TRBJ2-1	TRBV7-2	ASSPDNEQF
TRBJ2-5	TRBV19	ASSVEQGAGETQY
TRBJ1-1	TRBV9	ASSSRSDRELWDTEAF
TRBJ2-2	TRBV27	ASSPPARVGFGTGELF
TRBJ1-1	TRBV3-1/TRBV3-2	ASRSQGSAGTEAF
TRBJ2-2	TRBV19	ASRGLGTGELF
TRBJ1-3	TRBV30	AWGQFSGNTIY
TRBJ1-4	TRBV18	ASHPAANEKLF
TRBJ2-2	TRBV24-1	ATSDFRDTGELF
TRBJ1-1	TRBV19	ASSFVNTEAF
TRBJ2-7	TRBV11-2	ASSLSPLTYEQY
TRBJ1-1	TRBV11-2	ASSVGTEGTEAF
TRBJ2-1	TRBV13	ASSLSGRGDNEQF
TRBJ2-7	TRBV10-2	AAAGPGTRYEQY
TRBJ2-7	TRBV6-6	ASSTQGPHEQY
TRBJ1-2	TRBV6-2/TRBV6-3	ASSSPGQGYT
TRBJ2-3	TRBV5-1	ASSDPGDSTDTQY
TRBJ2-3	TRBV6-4	ASSPTGAKADTQY